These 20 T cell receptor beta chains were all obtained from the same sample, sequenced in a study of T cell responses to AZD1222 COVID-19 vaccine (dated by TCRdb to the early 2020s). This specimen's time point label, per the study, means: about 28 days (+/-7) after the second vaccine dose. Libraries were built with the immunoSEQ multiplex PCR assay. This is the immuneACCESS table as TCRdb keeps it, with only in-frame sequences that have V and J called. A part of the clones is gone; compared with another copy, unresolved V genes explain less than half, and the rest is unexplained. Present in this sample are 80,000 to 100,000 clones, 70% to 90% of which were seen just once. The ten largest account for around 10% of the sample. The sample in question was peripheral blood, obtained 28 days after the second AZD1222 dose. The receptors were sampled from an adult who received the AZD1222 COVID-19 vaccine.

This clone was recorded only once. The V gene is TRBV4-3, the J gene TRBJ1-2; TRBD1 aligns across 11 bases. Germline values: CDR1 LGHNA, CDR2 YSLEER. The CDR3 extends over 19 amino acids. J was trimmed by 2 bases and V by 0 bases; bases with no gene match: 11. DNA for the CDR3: TGCGCCAGCAGCCAAGATAGCGGGACAGGGGGACGGTGGAACTATGGCTACACCTTC. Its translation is CASSQDSGTGGRWNYGYTF.

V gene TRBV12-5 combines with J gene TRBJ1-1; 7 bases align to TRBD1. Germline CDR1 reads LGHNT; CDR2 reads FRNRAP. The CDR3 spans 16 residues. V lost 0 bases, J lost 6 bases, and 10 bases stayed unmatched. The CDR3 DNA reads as TGTGCTAGTGGTTTGGTACTAGACAGGGTAACACCTGAAGCTTTCTTT. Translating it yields CASGLVLDRVTPEAFF. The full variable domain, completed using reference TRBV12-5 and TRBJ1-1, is DARVTQTPRHKVTEMGQEVTMRCQPILGHNTVFWYRQTMMQGLELLAYFRNRAPLDDSGMPKDRFSAEMPDATLATLKIQPSEPRDSAVYFCASGLVLDRVTPEAFFGQGTRLTVV.

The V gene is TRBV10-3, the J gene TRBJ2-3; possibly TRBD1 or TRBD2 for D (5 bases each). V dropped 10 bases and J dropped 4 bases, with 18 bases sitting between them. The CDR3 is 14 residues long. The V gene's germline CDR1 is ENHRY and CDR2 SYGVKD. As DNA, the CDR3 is TGTGCCACCTCCGAGGCAGGGACGGCAGATACGCAGTATTTT. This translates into CATSEAGTADTQYF.

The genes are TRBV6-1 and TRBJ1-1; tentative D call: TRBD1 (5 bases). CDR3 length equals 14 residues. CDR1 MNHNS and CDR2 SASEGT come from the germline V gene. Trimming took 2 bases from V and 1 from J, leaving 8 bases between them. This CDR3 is CASSEWGGNTEAFF. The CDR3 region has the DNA TGTGCCAGCAGTGAATGGGGGGGGAACACTGAAGCTTTCTTT.

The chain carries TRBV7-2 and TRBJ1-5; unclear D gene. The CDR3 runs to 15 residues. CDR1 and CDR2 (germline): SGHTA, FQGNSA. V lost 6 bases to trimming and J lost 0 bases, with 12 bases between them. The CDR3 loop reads CASSRTLNSNQPQHF. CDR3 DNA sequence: TGTGCCAGCAGTCGCACCTTAAATAGCAATCAGCCCCAGCATTTT.

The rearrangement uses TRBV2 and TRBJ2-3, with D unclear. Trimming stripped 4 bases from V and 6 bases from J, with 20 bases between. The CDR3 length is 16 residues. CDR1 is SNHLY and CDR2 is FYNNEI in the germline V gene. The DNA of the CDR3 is TGTGCCAGCAGTGTGAAGCGAGGTCTTACGACGGATACGCAGTATTTT. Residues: CASSVKRGLTTDTQYF.

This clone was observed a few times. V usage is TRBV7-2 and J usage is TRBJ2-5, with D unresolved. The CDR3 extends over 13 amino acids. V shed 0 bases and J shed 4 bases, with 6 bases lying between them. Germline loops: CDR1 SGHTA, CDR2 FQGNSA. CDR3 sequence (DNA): TGTGCCAGCAGCTTAGCGTGGGGAGAGACCCAGTACTTC. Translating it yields CASSLAWGETQYF.

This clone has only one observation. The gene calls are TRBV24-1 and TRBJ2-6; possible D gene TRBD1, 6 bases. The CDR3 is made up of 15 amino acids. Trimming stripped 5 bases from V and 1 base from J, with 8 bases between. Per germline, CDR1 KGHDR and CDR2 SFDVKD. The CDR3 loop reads CATSATGSGANVLTF. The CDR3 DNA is TGTGCCACCAGTGCCACAGGGTCTGGGGCCAACGTCCTGACTTTC.

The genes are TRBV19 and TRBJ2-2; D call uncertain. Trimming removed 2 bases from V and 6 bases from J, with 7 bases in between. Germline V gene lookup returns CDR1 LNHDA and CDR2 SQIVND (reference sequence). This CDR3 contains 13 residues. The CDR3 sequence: CASSITSPGELFF. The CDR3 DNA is TGTGCCAGTAGTATAACTTCCCCCGGGGAGCTGTTTTTT. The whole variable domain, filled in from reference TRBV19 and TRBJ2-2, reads DGGITQSPKYLFRKEGQNVTLSCEQNLNHDAMYWYRQDPGQGLRLIYYSQIVNDFQKGDIAEGYSVSREKKESFPLTVTSAQKNPTAFYLCASSITSPGELFFGEGSRLTVL.

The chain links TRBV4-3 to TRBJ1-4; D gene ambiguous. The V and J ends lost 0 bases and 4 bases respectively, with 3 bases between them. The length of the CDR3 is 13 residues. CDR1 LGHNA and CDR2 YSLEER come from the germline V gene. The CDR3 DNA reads TGCGCCAGCAGCCAAGAACTTAATGAAAAACTGTTTTTT. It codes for CASSQELNEKLFF.

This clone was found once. The CDR3 loop reads CASSGQGFADSPLHF. The CDR3 DNA reads as TGTGCCAGCAGCGGACAGGGGTTTGCGGATTCACCCCTCCACTTT. V and J are TRBV9 and TRBJ1-6, with 8 bases matching TRBD1. This CDR3 spans 15 amino acids. The junction had 7 bases not matched to a gene; V was cut back by 3 bases and J by 8 bases. CDR1 is SGDLS and CDR2 is YYNGEE in the germline V gene. Based on the CDR3 plus reference TRBV9 and TRBJ1-6, the full variable domain is DSGVTQTPKHLITATGQRVTLRCSPRSGDLSVYWYQQSLDQGLQFLIQYYNGEERAKGNILERFSAQQFPDLHSELNLSSLELGDSALYFCASSGQGFADSPLHFGNGTRLTVT.

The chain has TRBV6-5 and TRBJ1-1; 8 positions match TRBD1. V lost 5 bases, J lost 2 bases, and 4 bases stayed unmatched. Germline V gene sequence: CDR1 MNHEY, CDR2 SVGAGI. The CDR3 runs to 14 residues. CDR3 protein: CASSLDRVNTEAFF. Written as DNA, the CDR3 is TGTGCCAGCAGTCTGGACAGGGTCAACACTGAAGCTTTCTTT.

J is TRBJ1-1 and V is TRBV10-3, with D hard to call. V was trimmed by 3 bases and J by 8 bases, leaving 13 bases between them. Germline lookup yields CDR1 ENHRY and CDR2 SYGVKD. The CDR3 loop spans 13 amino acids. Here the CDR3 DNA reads TGTGCCATCAGTGACCAGAAAAGATGGGAAGCTTTCTTT. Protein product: CAISDQKRWEAFF.

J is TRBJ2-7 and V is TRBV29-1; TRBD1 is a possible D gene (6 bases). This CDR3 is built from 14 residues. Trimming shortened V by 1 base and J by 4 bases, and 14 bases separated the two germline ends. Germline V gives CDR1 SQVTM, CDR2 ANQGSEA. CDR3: CSVEVKGHSYEQYF. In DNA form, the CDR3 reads TGCAGCGTTGAAGTAAAGGGACATTCATACGAGCAGTACTTC.

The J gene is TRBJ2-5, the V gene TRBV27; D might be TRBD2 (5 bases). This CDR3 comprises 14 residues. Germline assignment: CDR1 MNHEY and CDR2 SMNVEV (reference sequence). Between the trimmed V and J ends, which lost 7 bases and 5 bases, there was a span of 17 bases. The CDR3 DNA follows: TGTGCCAGCACCGTCGCCGGGGAGTGGGAGACCCAGTACTTC. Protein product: CASTVAGEWETQYF.

The CDR3 is CASSTAGTGNYEQYF. CDR3 in DNA: TGTGCCAGCAGTACGGCCGGGACAGGGAACTACGAGCAGTACTTC. The chain employs TRBV28 and TRBJ2-7, with 9 bases fitting TRBD1. The ends lost 5 bases at V and 3 bases at J; junction bases unmatched: 8. The CDR3 is 15 amino acids. CDR1 and CDR2 (germline): MDHEN, SYDVKM.

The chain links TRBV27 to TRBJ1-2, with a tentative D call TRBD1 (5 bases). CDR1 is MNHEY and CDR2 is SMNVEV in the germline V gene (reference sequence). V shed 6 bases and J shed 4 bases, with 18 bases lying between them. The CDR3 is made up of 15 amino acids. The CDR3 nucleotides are TGTGCCAGCAGCTCAAGGAGGGGCGAGAGCTATGGCTACACCTTC. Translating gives CASSSRRGESYGYTF.

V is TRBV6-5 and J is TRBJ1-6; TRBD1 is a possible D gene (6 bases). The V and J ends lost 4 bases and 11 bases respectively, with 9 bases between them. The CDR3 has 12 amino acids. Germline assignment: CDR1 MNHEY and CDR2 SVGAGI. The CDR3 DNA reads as TGTGCCAGCAGTTCACAGGGACCACCCCTCCACTTT. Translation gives CASSSQGPPLHF.

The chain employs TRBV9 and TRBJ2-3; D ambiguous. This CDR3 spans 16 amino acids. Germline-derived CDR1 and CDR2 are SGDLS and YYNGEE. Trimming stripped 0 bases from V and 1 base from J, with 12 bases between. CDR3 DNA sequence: TGTGCCAGCAGCGTAGGTGTGGCTAGAGGCACAGATACGCAGTATTTT. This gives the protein CASSVGVARGTDTQYF. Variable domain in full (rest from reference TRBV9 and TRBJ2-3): DSGVTQTPKHLITATGQRVTLRCSPRSGDLSVYWYQQSLDQGLQFLIQYYNGEERAKGNILERFSAQQFPDLHSELNLSSLELGDSALYFCASSVGVARGTDTQYFGPGTRLTVL.

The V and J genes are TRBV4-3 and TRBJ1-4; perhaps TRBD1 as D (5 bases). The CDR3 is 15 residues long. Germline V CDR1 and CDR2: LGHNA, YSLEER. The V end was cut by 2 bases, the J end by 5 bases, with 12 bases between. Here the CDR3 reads CASSQSTAVNEKLFF. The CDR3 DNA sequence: TGCGCCAGCAGCCAATCGACAGCTGTGAATGAAAAACTGTTTTTT.